Below, one T cell receptor beta chain is given with its context. Its antigen is still unknown. Sequenced by immunoSEQ multiplex PCR; TCRdb stores in-frame clones only, minus some. The sample holds approximately 100,000 clones, around 87% seen once. These data are taken from a study of T cell responses to AZD1222 COVID-19 vaccine. Study information: Second-dose timings of about 4 or about 12 weeks were pooled.

Trimming stripped 1 base from V and 0 bases from J, with 4 bases between. The germline V gene has CDR1 SGHRS and CDR2 YFSETQ. This CDR3 is 14 amino acids long. General study results and limits: White British donors predominated, females outnumbered males, and clonal diversity was possibly underestimated. Spike-specific TCR breadth rose after two AZD1222 doses, and depth rose as well. Seropositive at baseline were only six AZD1222 recipients.

The rearrangement links TRBV5-1 to TRBJ1-4; no clear D. This specimen was peripheral blood, taken on day 0 of AZD1222 vaccination. The clonotype was recovered from an adult in good health. Here the CDR3 DNA reads TGCGCCAGCAGCTTGCGTTCAACTAATGAAAAACTGTTTTTT. This codes for CASSLRSTNEKLFF.